These 2 T cell receptor beta chains originate from one sample sequenced in a study of T cells in Graves' hyperthyroidism and ophthalmopathy. RNA transcripts gave rise to amplified TCR beta CDR3 regions. The TCR CDR3 was amplified in a first-round RT-PCR using the HTBI primer set. TCRdb re-analysed the multiplex PCR reads in MiXCR, keeping a single row per CDR3 protein. In the table there are 200,000 to 250,000 distinct CDR3 sequences, around 26% of which are singletons. The sequenced material came from blood. The origin of the receptors is a woman in her forties with Graves' ophthalmopathy.

V is TRBV12-3 or TRBV12-4 and J is TRBJ1-3, with TRBD1 as a possible D gene (5 bases). This CDR3 is built from 14 residues. The V end was cut by 3 bases, the J end by 2 bases, with 8 bases between. CDR3 amino acids: CASSFSGAGNTIYF. The CDR3, as DNA: TGTGCCAGCAGTTTTTCGGGGGCTGGAAACACCATATATTTT.

At least ten counts were recorded for this clonotype. The CDR3 is CASSPKTEAGYTF. Here the CDR3 DNA reads TGTGCCAGCAGCCCCAAGACCGAGGCGGGCTACACCTTC. This sequence joins TRBV3-1 and TRBJ1-2; D is uncertain. Trimming pared 4 bases from V and 8 bases from J, leaving 14 bases between. CDR3 size: 13 residues. Germline-derived CDR1 and CDR2 are LGHDT and YNNKEL (reference sequence).